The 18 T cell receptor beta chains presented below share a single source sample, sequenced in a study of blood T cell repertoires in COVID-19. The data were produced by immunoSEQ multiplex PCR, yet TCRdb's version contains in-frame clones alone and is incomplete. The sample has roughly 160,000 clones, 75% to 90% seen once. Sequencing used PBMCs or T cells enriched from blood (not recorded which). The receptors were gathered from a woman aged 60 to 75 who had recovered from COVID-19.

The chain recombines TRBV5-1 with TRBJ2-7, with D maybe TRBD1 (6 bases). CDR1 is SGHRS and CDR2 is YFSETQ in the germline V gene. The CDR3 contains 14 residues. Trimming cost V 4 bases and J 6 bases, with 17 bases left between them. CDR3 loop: CASSLEQGSAEQYF. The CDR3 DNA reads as TGCGCCAGCAGCCTAGAACAGGGATCGGCCGAGCAGTACTTC.

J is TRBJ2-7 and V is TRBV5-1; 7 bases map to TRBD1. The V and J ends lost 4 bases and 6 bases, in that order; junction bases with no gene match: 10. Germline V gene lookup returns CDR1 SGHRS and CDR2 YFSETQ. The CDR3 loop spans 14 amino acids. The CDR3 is CASSPETGLGEQYF. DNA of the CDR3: TGCGCCAGCAGCCCGGAGACAGGGCTCGGCGAGCAGTACTTC.

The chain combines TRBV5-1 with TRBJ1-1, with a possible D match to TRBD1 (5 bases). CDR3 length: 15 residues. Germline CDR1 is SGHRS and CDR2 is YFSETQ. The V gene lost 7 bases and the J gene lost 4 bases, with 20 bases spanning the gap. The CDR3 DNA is TGCGCCAGCGGTTCAATGGCAGGGCGGTTCACTGAAGCTTTCTTT. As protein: CASGSMAGRFTEAFF.

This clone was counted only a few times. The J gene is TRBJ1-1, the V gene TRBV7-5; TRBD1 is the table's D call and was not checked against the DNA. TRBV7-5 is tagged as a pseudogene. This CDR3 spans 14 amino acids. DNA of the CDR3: TGTGCCAGAAGCTTATTGGACAACGTACTTGAAGCTTTCTTT. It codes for CARSLLDNVLEAFF.

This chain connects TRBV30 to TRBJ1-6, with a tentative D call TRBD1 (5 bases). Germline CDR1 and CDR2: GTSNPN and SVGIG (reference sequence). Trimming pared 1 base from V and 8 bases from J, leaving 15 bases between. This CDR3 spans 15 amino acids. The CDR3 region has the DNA TGTGCCTGGAGTGATGGGGGGGACCTCGATTCACCCCTCCACTTT. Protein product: CAWSDGGDLDSPLHF.

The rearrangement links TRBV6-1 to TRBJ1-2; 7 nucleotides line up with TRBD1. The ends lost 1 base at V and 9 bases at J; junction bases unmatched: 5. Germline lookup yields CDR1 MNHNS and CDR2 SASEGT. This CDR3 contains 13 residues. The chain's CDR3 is CASSEVRGRSYTF. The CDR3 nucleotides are TGTGCCAGCAGTGAAGTGAGGGGGCGAAGCTACACCTTC.

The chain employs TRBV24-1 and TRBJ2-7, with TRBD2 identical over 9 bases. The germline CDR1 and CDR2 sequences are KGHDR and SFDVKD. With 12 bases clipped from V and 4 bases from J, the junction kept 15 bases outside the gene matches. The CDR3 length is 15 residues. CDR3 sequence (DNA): TGTGCCTCCCCCTCATTTAGCGGGAGTCTTTACGAGCAGTACTTC. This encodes CASPSFSGSLYEQYF.

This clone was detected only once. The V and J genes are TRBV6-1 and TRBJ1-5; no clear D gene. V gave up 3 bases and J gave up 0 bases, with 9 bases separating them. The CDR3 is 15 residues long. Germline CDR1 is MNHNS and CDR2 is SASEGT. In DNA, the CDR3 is TGTGCCAGCAGTGATGACACTTATAGCAATCAGCCCCAGCATTTT. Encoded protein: CASSDDTYSNQPQHF.

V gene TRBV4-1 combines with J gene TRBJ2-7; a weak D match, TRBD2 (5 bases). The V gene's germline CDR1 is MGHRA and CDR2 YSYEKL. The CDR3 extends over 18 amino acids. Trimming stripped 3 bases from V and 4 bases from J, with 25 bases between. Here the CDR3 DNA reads TGCGCCAGCAGCCACCACTGGGAGACCATCCAAATTCCGTACGAGCAGTACTTC. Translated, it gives CASSHHWETIQIPYEQYF.

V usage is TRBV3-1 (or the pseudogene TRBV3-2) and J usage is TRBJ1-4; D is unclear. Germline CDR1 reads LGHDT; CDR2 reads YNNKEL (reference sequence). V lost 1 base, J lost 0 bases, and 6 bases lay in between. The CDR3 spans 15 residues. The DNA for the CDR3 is TGTGCCAGCAGCCAAGTTGGAGCAACTAATGAAAAACTGTTTTTT. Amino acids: CASSQVGATNEKLFF.

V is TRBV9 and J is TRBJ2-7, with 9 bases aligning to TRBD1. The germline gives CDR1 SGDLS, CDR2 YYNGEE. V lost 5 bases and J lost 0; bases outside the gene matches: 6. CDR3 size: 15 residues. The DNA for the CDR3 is TGTGCCAGCAGTCCGGGGACAGGGAGCTCCTACGAGCAGTACTTC. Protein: CASSPGTGSSYEQYF.

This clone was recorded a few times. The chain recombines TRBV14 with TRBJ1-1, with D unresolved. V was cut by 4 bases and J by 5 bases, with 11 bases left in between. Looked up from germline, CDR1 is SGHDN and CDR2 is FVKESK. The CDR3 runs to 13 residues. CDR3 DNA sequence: TGTGCCAGCAGCCTGGGCCCGGGGACTGAAGCTTTCTTT. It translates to CASSLGPGTEAFF.

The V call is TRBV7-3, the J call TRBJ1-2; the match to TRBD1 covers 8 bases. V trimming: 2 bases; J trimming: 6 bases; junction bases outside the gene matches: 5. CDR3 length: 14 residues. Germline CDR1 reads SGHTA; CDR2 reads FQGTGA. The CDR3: CASSLDRTGNGYTF. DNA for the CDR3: TGTGCCAGCAGCTTAGATCGGACAGGGAATGGCTACACCTTC.

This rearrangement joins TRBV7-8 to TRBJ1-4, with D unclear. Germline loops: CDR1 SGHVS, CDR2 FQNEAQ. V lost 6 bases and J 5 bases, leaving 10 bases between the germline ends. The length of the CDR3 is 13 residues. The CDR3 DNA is TGTGCCAGCAGTCTAGGTCGGAATGAAAAACTGTTTTTT. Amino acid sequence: CASSLGRNEKLFF.

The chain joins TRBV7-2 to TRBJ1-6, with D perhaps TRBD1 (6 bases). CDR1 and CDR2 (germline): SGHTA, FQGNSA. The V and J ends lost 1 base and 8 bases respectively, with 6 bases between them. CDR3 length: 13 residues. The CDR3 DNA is TGTGCCAGCAGCTTAGACAGGGATTCACCCCTCCACTTT. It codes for CASSLDRDSPLHF.

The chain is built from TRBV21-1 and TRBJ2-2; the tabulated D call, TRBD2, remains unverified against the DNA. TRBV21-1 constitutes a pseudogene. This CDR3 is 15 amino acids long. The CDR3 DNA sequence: TGTGCCAGCAGCGAGGGGAGGGTTGGCACCGGGGAGCTGTTTTTT. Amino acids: CASSEGRVGTGELFF.

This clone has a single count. CDR3 bases: TGCGCCAGCAGCCCCGGGGGTAACACAGATACGCAGTATTTT. This gives the protein CASSPGGNTDTQYF. This rearrangement joins TRBV5-1 to TRBJ2-3; D perhaps matches TRBD2 (6 bases). The germline V gene encodes CDR1 SGHRS and CDR2 YFSETQ. The CDR3 contains 14 residues. Trimming removed 4 bases at V and 2 bases at J, with 11 bases between.

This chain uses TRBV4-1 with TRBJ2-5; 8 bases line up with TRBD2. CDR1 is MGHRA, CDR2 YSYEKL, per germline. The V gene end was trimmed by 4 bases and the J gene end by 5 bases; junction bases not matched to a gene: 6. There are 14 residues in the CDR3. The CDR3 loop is CASSLTGGEETQYF. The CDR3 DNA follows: TGCGCCAGCAGCCTAACGGGGGGGGAGGAGACCCAGTACTTC.